The 28 T cell receptor beta chains below come from one sample, sequenced in a study of Ad26.COV2.S vaccination and SARS-CoV-2 variants. Sequencing used immunoSEQ multiplex PCR; TCRdb keeps in-frame clones, though not all of them. The table shows roughly 510,000 clones, with roughly 85% occurring only once. As to treatment: roughly 18 received Ad26.COV2.S at low or high dose, single or two shots; five or six received placebo; per-sample allocation not given. Specimens were obtained on day 63 following the first vaccine or placebo injection. The sample was peripheral blood, taken in a trial of Ad26.COV2.S vaccine versus placebo. Source of these receptors: a person aged 18 to 59 who received the Ad26.COV2.S COVID-19 vaccine or a placebo.

CDR3 protein: CSVEIREEPYEQYF. In DNA form, the CDR3 reads TGCAGCGTTGAAATCCGGGAGGAACCCTACGAGCAGTACTTC. The chain combines TRBV29-1 with TRBJ2-7, with TRBD2 matching over 7 bases. The V segment lost 2 bases and the J segment 2 bases; nucleotides outside the gene matches: 6. The germline V gene has CDR1 SQVTM and CDR2 ANQGSEA. There are 14 residues in the CDR3.

This clone was counted between two and nine times. The J gene is TRBJ2-5, the V gene TRBV7-9; D unclear. The length of the CDR3 is 15 residues. Germline CDR1 reads SEHNR; CDR2 reads FQNEAQ (reference sequence). Trimming pared 1 base from V and 4 bases from J, leaving 13 bases between. CDR3 DNA sequence: TGTGCCAGCAGCTTAGGTGCCACTGGCCCAGAGACCCAGTACTTC. It encodes CASSLGATGPETQYF.

J is TRBJ1-3 and V is TRBV27; D gene ambiguous. The germline V gene encodes CDR1 MNHEY and CDR2 SMNVEV (reference sequence). The CDR3 runs 13 residues. The germline V and J ends were trimmed by 6 bases and 4 bases, with 10 bases remaining between them. CDR3 amino acids: CASRGGNGNTIYF. The CDR3 nucleotides are TGTGCCAGCAGAGGAGGGAACGGAAACACCATATATTTT.

V gene TRBV7-2 combines with J gene TRBJ1-2; 7 bases line up with TRBD1. With 3 bases clipped from V and 7 bases from J, the junction kept 8 bases outside the gene matches. The CDR3 extends over 14 amino acids. Per germline, CDR1 SGHTA and CDR2 FQGNSA. Here the CDR3 DNA reads TGTGCCAGCAGCTTCGGCAATGACAGGGTTGGCTACACCTTC. Amino acids: CASSFGNDRVGYTF.

This chain uses TRBV28 with TRBJ1-4; D call uncertain. Germline CDR1 MDHEN, CDR2 SYDVKM. The CDR3 length is 14 residues. V was trimmed by 6 bases and J by 8 bases, leaving 16 bases between them. The CDR3 DNA is TGTGCCAGCAGGATCGGAGGTCCGGGCGAAAAACTGTTTTTT. Translation gives CASRIGGPGEKLFF.

The rearrangement joins TRBV27 to TRBJ2-3; 10 positions agree with TRBD2. The CDR3 covers 15 residues. The junction had 7 bases not matched to a gene; V was cut back by 8 bases and J by 2 bases. Germline CDR1 and CDR2: MNHEY and SMNVEV (reference sequence). CDR3 loop: CASGTGLAVTDTQYF. CDR3 DNA sequence: TGTGCCAGCGGAACCGGACTAGCGGTCACAGATACGCAGTATTTT.

This chain links TRBV21-1 with TRBJ2-3; the D segment call TRBD2 is taken from the table without a DNA check. TRBV21-1 is given as a pseudogene. This CDR3 has 15 residues. The CDR3 sequence is CASNAGGPSTDTQYF. The DNA for the CDR3 is TGTGCCAGCAATGCGGGGGGCCCTAGCACAGATACGCAGTATTTT.

This chain joins TRBV4-3 and TRBJ2-1; TRBD2 matches 10 bases. Per germline, CDR1 LGHNA and CDR2 YSLEER. V trimming: 0 bases; J trimming: 3 bases; junction bases outside the gene matches: 11. This CDR3 has 19 residues. The CDR3 sequence: CASSQDGGSGRTNYNEQFF. CDR3 DNA sequence: TGCGCCAGCAGCCAAGATGGGGGTAGCGGGAGGACAAACTACAATGAGCAGTTCTTC.

The chain combines TRBV28 with TRBJ1-5; D remains ambiguous. Between the trimmed V and J ends, which lost 6 bases and 1 base, there was a span of 10 bases. CDR1 and CDR2 from the germline V gene are MDHEN and SYDVKM. There are 14 residues in the CDR3. CDR3: CASSLIGSNQPQHF. The CDR3 DNA sequence: TGTGCCAGCAGCCTAATCGGGAGCAATCAGCCCCAGCATTTT.

V and J are TRBV5-4 and TRBJ1-2, with a tentative D call TRBD1 (5 bases). CDR1 and CDR2 (germline): SGHNT, YYREEE (reference sequence). Trimming left V 6 bases short and J 3 bases short, with 12 bases between. This CDR3 has 13 amino acids. The DNA for the CDR3 is TGTGCCAGCAACCCGCAGGGATACTATGGCTACACCTTC. Protein product: CASNPQGYYGYTF.

The V call is TRBV7-2, the J call TRBJ1-2; a possible D gene is TRBD1 (5 bases). The germline V and J ends were trimmed by 1 base and 5 bases, with 14 bases remaining between them. Germline CDR1 reads SGHTA; CDR2 reads FQGNSA. This CDR3 comprises 15 residues. This CDR3 is CASSLGGAGGYGYTF. DNA of the CDR3: TGTGCCAGCAGCTTAGGAGGGGCTGGGGGGTATGGCTACACCTTC.

This chain connects TRBV9 to TRBJ1-6; no reliable D call. There are 14 residues in the CDR3. V was cut by 4 bases and J by 9 bases, with 14 bases left in between. The germline V gene has CDR1 SGDLS and CDR2 YYNGEE. CDR3 DNA sequence: TGTGCCAGCAGCACCTCCCCCAGCCTTTCACCCCTCCACTTT. This encodes CASSTSPSLSPLHF.

This clone was detected a few times. The DNA of the CDR3 is TGTGCCAGCAGTCGGACGGGACTTCTATACAATGAGCAGTTCTTC. Its translation is CASSRTGLLYNEQFF. J is TRBJ2-1 and V is TRBV7-9; tentatively, D is TRBD2 (6 bases). Trimming stripped 6 bases from V and 4 bases from J, with 16 bases between. This CDR3 comprises 15 residues. Germline lookup yields CDR1 SEHNR and CDR2 FQNEAQ (reference sequence).

The chain combines TRBV5-1 with TRBJ2-4, with TRBD1 matching over 12 bases. Germline V CDR1 and CDR2: SGHRS, YFSETQ. V lost 4 bases and J lost 1; bases outside the gene matches: 6. The CDR3 totals 17 residues. The CDR3 reads CASSLGTGGLAKNIQYF. In nucleotides, the CDR3 is TGCGCCAGCAGCCTGGGGACAGGGGGCTTGGCCAAAAACATTCAGTACTTC.

J is TRBJ2-7 and V is TRBV3-1 (or the pseudogene TRBV3-2), with D tentatively TRBD2 (6 bases). This CDR3 is 14 amino acids long. Trimming removed 5 bases at V and 5 bases at J, with 16 bases between. Germline V gives CDR1 LGHDT, CDR2 YNNKEL (reference sequence). This CDR3 reads CASSSRGGRNEQYF. The CDR3 nucleotides read TGTGCCAGCAGCTCCCGAGGAGGGAGGAACGAGCAGTACTTC.

Comment on this clone: This same CDR3 is encoded by further DNA sequences in the sample. V usage is TRBV9 and J usage is TRBJ2-7; maybe TRBD1 (5 bases). Germline CDR1 reads SGDLS; CDR2 reads YYNGEE. The CDR3 has 13 residues. Trimming stripped 0 bases from V and 3 bases from J, with 7 bases between. The CDR3 sequence is CASSVGQNYEQYF. CDR3 DNA sequence: TGTGCCAGCAGCGTAGGACAGAACTACGAGCAGTACTTC. Drawing the rest from reference TRBV9 and TRBJ2-7, the complete variable domain is DSGVTQTPKHLITATGQRVTLRCSPRSGDLSVYWYQQSLDQGLQFLIQYYNGEERAKGNILERFSAQQFPDLHSELNLSSLELGDSALYFCASSVGQNYEQYFGPGTRLTVT.

The V and J genes are TRBV9 and TRBJ2-5, with a weak D call TRBD2 (6 bases). CDR1 and CDR2 from the germline V gene are SGDLS and YYNGEE. The length of the CDR3 is 15 residues. V shed 0 bases and J shed 5 bases, with 14 bases lying between them. CDR3 residues: CASSVDASGSETQYF. The CDR3 DNA follows: TGTGCCAGCAGCGTAGACGCAAGCGGGTCGGAGACCCAGTACTTC.

The chain couples TRBV29-1 to TRBJ2-1, with 7 bases that match TRBD1. The germline CDR1 and CDR2 sequences are SQVTM and ANQGSEA. This CDR3 is 12 amino acids long. Trimming cost V 7 bases and J 3 bases; bases outside gene matches: 3. The CDR3 loop is CSADRVYNEQFF. The CDR3 bases are TGCAGCGCAGACAGGGTCTACAATGAGCAGTTCTTC.

The chain uses TRBV6-5 and TRBJ2-2; 7 bases fit TRBD1. The germline V gene encodes CDR1 MNHEY and CDR2 SVGAGI. The CDR3 loop spans 14 amino acids. V was pared by 6 bases and J by 3 bases, with 4 bases of the junction left unmatched. This CDR3 is CASRRTGDTGELFF. The CDR3, as DNA: TGTGCCAGCAGAAGAACAGGGGACACCGGGGAGCTGTTTTTT.

This clone was picked up a small number of times. This chain uses TRBV4-3 with TRBJ2-3; 7 bases fit TRBD1. V was pared by 1 base and J by 6 bases, with 7 bases of the junction left unmatched. Germline V lookup: CDR1 LGHNA, CDR2 YSLEER. The CDR3 contains 15 residues. The CDR3 loop is CASSQVDRALDTQYF. The DNA for the CDR3 is TGCGCCAGCAGCCAAGTCGACAGGGCGCTTGATACGCAGTATTTT.

The gene calls are TRBV2 and TRBJ2-2; no firm D call. The CDR3 is made up of 10 amino acids. V dropped 11 bases and J dropped 5 bases, with 6 bases sitting between them. Germline V gives CDR1 SNHLY, CDR2 FYNNEI. CDR3: CAFGTGELFF. The CDR3 DNA is TGTGCCTTCGGGACCGGGGAGCTGTTTTTT. The complete variable domain, with remaining parts taken from reference TRBV2 and TRBJ2-2, reads EPEVTQTPSHQVTQMGQEVILRCVPISNHLYFYWYRQILGQKVEFLVSFYNNEISEKSEIFDDQFSVERPDGSNFTLKIRSTKLEDSAMYFCAFGTGELFFGEGSRLTVL.

This rearrangement joins TRBV5-6 to TRBJ2-7; TRBD2 matches at 7 bases. Germline loops: CDR1 SGHDT, CDR2 YYEEEE. The length of the CDR3 is 15 residues. V lost 4 bases, J lost 3 bases, and 10 bases stayed unmatched. The CDR3 sequence: CASSRQRLADYEQYF. For the CDR3, the DNA is TGTGCCAGCAGCCGGCAGAGACTAGCAGACTACGAGCAGTACTTC.

The chain joins TRBV2 to TRBJ1-1; a weak D match, TRBD1 (6 bases). Between the trimmed V and J ends, which lost 4 bases and 7 bases, there was a span of 13 bases. Germline assignment: CDR1 SNHLY and CDR2 FYNNEI. There are 13 residues in the CDR3. CDR3 loop: CASSGGRPIEAFF. The CDR3 DNA follows: TGTGCCAGCAGTGGGGGGCGACCTATTGAAGCTTTCTTT.

The chain uses TRBV10-3 and TRBJ2-1; the D is unclear. This CDR3 comprises 11 residues. Germline CDR1 is ENHRY and CDR2 is SYGVKD. The V and J ends lost 2 bases and 10 bases respectively, with 6 bases between them. CDR3 nucleotides: TGTGCCATCAGTGAGAGGGAAGAGCAGTTCTTC. Protein product: CAISEREEQFF.

The chain combines TRBV28 with TRBJ2-5; D remains ambiguous. The V and J ends lost 8 bases and 3 bases respectively, with 10 bases between them. Germline loops: CDR1 MDHEN, CDR2 SYDVKM. The CDR3 runs 12 residues. This chain's CDR3 is CASPNSEETQYF. The CDR3 DNA follows: TGTGCCAGCCCCAACTCGGAAGAGACCCAGTACTTC.

In its sample, this clone was seen a few times. This sequence joins TRBV28 and TRBJ1-5; the D is unclear. CDR3 length equals 11 residues. Trimming pared 4 bases from V and 3 bases from J, leaving 1 base between. Germline lookup yields CDR1 MDHEN and CDR2 SYDVKM. The CDR3 DNA follows: TGTGCCAGCAGTTACAATCAGCCCCAGCATTTT. Protein: CASSYNQPQHF.

This clone was detected only once. This chain links TRBV18 with TRBJ1-3; perhaps TRBD1 as D (6 bases). Germline values: CDR1 KGHSH, CDR2 LQKENI. The V and J ends lost 0 bases and 3 bases respectively, with 15 bases between them. The CDR3 length is 17 residues. Here the CDR3 DNA reads TGTGCCAGCTCACCACCTGGGCAGGGGAGAGTTGGAAACACCATATATTTT. Its protein product is CASSPPGQGRVGNTIYF.

The chain employs TRBV3-1 (or the pseudogene TRBV3-2) and TRBJ2-1, with TRBD2 identical over 8 bases. Unmatched junction bases numbered 10, after V lost 0 bases and J lost 6 bases. Germline assignment: CDR1 LGHDT and CDR2 YNNKEL (reference sequence). CDR3 length: 17 residues. The CDR3 region is CASSQDFRGTRGNEQFF. Written as DNA, the CDR3 is TGTGCCAGCAGCCAAGATTTTAGAGGGACTAGGGGCAATGAGCAGTTCTTC.